This TCR beta chain was captured in a study of blood T cell repertoires in COVID-19. Background on the study: Samples of COVID-19 (acute and convalescent) were obtained from the United States, Italy and Spain. In each case, the material was cDNA or gDNA derived from T cells, B-cell-depleted T cells, or PBMCs.

Those enrolled in Seattle joined during active infection and were followed longitudinally afterward. The method was immunoSEQ multiplex PCR; TCRdb's version includes in-frame clones alone and lacks a portion of them. Found here are fewer than 450,000 clones, about 91% of them singletons; the top ten hold over 10%. From germline, CDR1 is SGHRS and CDR2 YFSETQ. V lost 0 bases, J lost 5 bases, and 5 bases stayed unmatched. This CDR3 comprises 15 residues. The gene calls are TRBV5-1 and TRBJ2-7; 10 bases are shared with TRBD1. Sequenced material: peripheral blood. This clonotype originated in a woman in her forties or fifties with COVID-19, enrolled during active disease. DNA for the CDR3: TGCGCCAGCAGCTTGGTGGGACAGGGGTTCGACGAGCAGTACTTC. Translated: CASSLVGQGFDEQYF.